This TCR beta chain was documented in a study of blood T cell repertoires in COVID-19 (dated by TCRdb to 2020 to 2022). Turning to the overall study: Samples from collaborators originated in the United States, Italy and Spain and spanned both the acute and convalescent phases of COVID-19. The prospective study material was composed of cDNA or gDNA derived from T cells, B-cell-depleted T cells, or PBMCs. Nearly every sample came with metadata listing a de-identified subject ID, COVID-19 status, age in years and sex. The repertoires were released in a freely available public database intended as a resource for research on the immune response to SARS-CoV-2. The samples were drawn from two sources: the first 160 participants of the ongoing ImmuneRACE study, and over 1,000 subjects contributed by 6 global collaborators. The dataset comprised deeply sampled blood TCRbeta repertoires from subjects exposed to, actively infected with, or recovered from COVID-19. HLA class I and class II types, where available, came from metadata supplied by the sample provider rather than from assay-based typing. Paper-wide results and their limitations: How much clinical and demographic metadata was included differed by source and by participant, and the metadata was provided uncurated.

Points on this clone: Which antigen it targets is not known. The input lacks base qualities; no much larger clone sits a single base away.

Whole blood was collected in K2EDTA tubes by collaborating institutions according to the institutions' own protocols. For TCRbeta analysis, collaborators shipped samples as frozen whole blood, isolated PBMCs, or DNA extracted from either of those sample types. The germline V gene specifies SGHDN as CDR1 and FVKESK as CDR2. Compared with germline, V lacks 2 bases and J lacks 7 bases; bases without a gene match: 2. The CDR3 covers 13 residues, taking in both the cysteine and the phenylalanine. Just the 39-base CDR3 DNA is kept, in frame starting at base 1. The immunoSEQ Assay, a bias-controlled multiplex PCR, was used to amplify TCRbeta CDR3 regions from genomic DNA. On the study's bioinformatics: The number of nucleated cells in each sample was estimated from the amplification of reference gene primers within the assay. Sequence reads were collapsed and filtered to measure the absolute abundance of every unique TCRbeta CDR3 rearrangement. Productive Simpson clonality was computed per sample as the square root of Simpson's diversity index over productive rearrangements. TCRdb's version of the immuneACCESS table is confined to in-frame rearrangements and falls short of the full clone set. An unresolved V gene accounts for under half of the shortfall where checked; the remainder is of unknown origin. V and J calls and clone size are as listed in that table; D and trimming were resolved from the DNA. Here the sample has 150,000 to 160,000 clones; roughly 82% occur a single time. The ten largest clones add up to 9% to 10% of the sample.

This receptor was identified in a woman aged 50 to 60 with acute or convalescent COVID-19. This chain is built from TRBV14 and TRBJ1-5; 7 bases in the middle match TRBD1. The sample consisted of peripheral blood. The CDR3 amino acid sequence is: CASSQNRGQPQHF. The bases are TGTGCCAGCAGCCAAAACAGGGGACAGCCCCAGCATTTT.